This T cell receptor (beta chain) emerged from a study of OX40 agonist ivuxolimab in advanced cancers. TCRdb keeps only in-frame clones here, not all; method: immunoSEQ multiplex PCR. Among 35,000 to 40,000 clones listed, approximately 80% were seen once. This receptor was obtained from an adult with an advanced solid tumor such as melanoma, head and neck, liver or kidney cancer. The sample consisted of CD4+ or CD8+ T cells sorted from blood, taken in a trial of the OX40 agonist ivuxolimab.

The CDR3 region has the DNA TGTGCCAGCAGCTGGGGGTGGGGCGATCAGCCCCAGCATTTT. It yields the protein CASSWGWGDQPQHF. The V gene is TRBV5-5, the J gene TRBJ1-5; possible D gene TRBD1, 5 bases. From germline, CDR1 is SGHKS and CDR2 YYEKEE (reference sequence). V was trimmed by 3 bases and J by 5 bases, leaving 12 bases between them. This CDR3 spans 14 amino acids.